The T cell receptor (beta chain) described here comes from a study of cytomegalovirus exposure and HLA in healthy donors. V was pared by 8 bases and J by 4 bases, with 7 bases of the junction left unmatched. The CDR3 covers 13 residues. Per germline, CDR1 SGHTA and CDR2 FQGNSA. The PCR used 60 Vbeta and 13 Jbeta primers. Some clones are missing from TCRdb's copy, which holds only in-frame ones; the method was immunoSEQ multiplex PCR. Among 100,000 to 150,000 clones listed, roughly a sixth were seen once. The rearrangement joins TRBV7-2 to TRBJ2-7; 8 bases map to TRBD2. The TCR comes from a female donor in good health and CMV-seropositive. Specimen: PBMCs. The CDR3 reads CASGTSNSYEQYF. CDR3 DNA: TGTGCCAGCGGGACTAGTAATTCTTACGAGCAGTACTTC.